Listed below are T cell receptor beta chains from one sample, sequenced in a study of blood T cell repertoires in COVID-19. Repertoires were generated with immunoSEQ multiplex PCR, while TCRdb's copy carries only in-frame clones and drops some. This sample carries about 100,000 clones, less than 95% of them seen once, and the ten largest clones take around 5.1%. The specimen was peripheral blood. Source of these receptors: a man in his fifties or sixties with acute or convalescent COVID-19. Both conserved end residues are part of each CDR3. D genes are given only for firm matches. Size is omitted from some rows. Given values are once, few, many or a class for expanded clones.

clone_size: NA
j_call: TRBJ2-7
d_call: TRBD2
v_call: TRBV24-1
cdr3_nt: TGTGCCACCAGTGACTTTGGGACTAGCGGTTCCTACGAGCAGTACTTC
cdr3_aa: CATSDFGTSGSYEQYF

clone_size: NA
j_call: TRBJ1-1
d_call: NA
v_call: TRBV6-5
cdr3_nt: TGTGCCAGCAGTTACGCGGGGCCGATTATATTAGAAGCTTTCTTT
cdr3_aa: CASSYAGPIILEAFF

clone_size: NA
j_call: TRBJ2-3
d_call: NA
v_call: TRBV10-1
cdr3_nt: TGCGCCAGCAGCCCCGGCGGGAGCACAGATACGCAGTATTTT
cdr3_aa: CASSPGGSTDTQYF

clone_size: NA
j_call: TRBJ2-3
d_call: TRBD1
v_call: TRBV12-3/TRBV12-4
cdr3_nt: TGTGCCAGCAGTGACAGGGGGGTCGATACGCAGTATTTT
cdr3_aa: CASSDRGVDTQYF

clone_size: NA
j_call: TRBJ2-3
d_call: TRBD2
v_call: TRBV5-4
cdr3_nt: TGTGCCAGCAGCTGGGGACTAGCGGCGGCAGATACGCAGTATTTT
cdr3_aa: CASSWGLAAADTQYF

clone_size: once
j_call: TRBJ1-1
d_call: NA
v_call: TRBV5-6
cdr3_nt: TGTGCCAGCAGCGAGGGATTAGACCTCAACACTGAAGCTTTCTTT
cdr3_aa: CASSEGLDLNTEAFF

clone_size: NA
j_call: TRBJ2-7
d_call: NA
v_call: TRBV9
cdr3_nt: TGTGCCAGCAGCGTAGCAAGGGGCAGCTACGAGCAGTACTTC
cdr3_aa: CASSVARGSYEQYF

clone_size: NA
j_call: TRBJ1-1
d_call: TRBD1
v_call: TRBV19
cdr3_nt: TGCGCCAGTCACAGGGGAAACACTGAAGCTTTCTTT
cdr3_aa: CASHRGNTEAFF

clone_size: NA
j_call: TRBJ2-1
d_call: TRBD2
v_call: TRBV9
cdr3_nt: TGTGCCAGCAGCCCAGGGACTAGCGGGAGGGCTGAGCAGTTCTTC
cdr3_aa: CASSPGTSGRAEQFF

clone_size: NA
j_call: TRBJ2-1
d_call: TRBD2
v_call: TRBV11-2
cdr3_nt: TGTGCCAGCAGCCACAGAGAGGCGGGAGGACAATACAATGAGCAGTTCTTC
cdr3_aa: CASSHREAGGQYNEQFF

clone_size: NA
j_call: TRBJ2-4
d_call: NA
v_call: TRBV7-9
cdr3_nt: TGTGCCAGCAGCTTAGCCCTAGCGAACCCCCGTTTC
cdr3_aa: CASSLALANPRF

clone_size: NA
j_call: TRBJ1-4
d_call: NA
v_call: TRBV6-5
cdr3_nt: TGTGCCAGCAGTTACGATCCGGGACAACCGAATGAAAAACTGTTTTTT
cdr3_aa: CASSYDPGQPNEKLFF

clone_size: few
j_call: TRBJ1-6
d_call: TRBD1
v_call: TRBV19
cdr3_nt: TGTGCCAGTAGTATGCGCCGGGACAGGGGTAATTCACCCCTCCACTTT
cdr3_aa: CASSMRRDRGNSPLHF

clone_size: NA
j_call: TRBJ2-3
d_call: TRBD1
v_call: TRBV23-1
cdr3_nt: TGCGCCAGCAGTCATCAGGACAGGGTGACAGATACGCAGTATTTT
cdr3_aa: CASSHQDRVTDTQYF

clone_size: NA
j_call: TRBJ2-7
d_call: TRBD2
v_call: TRBV5-1
cdr3_nt: TGCGCCAGCAGCCGCCTGATGCCTAGCGGGAGCTCCTACGAGCAGTACTTC
cdr3_aa: CASSRLMPSGSSYEQYF

clone_size: NA
j_call: TRBJ1-2
d_call: NA
v_call: TRBV6-5
cdr3_nt: TGTGCCAGCAGTTACTCTCGGACAGAAATTCCCTATGGCTACACCTTC
cdr3_aa: CASSYSRTEIPYGYTF